The rows below give T cell receptor beta chains drawn from one sample of a study of cytomegalovirus exposure and HLA in healthy donors. Method: immunoSEQ multiplex PCR; TCRdb's copy keeps in-frame clones and lacks some. The top ten clones hold about 3.1% of a sample with 100,000 to 150,000 clones, 17% of them seen once. The sample was PBMCs. Receptors originate from a female donor in good health and CMV-seropositive. Each CDR3 is given with its conserved first and last residue. The D gene is left open where the match is weak. Some rows mark clone size as missing; the rest say once, few, many or name a class of expanded clone.

size: .; V: TRBV6-5; D: .; J: TRBJ1-1; DNA: TGTGCCAGCAGTTACTCGTTTTCGGCGGTGAACACTGAAGCTTTCTTT; CDR3: CASSYSFSAVNTEAFF
size: .; V: TRBV5-1; D: .; J: TRBJ1-1; DNA: TGCGCCAGCAGCTTGGATCAGGGGTCGTACACTGAAGCTTTCTTT; CDR3: CASSLDQGSYTEAFF
size: .; V: TRBV5-6; D: TRBD1; J: TRBJ2-7; DNA: TGTGCCAGCAGCCCCCTAGGGCAGGGGGAAAGGGAGCAGTACTTC; CDR3: CASSPLGQGEREQYF
size: .; V: TRBV6-5; D: TRBD1; J: TRBJ1-2; DNA: TGTGCCAGCAGTTACGGACAGGGGGTGACCTATGGCTACACCTTC; CDR3: CASSYGQGVTYGYTF
size: .; V: TRBV5-1; D: .; J: TRBJ2-2; DNA: TGCGCCAGCAGCTTGCAGGGATCTTTAGCCGGGGAGCTGTTTTTT; CDR3: CASSLQGSLAGELFF
size: few; V: TRBV6-5; D: .; J: TRBJ2-7; DNA: TGTGCCAGCAGTTACTCACAGGGAATCCCAACCTACGAGCAGTACTTC; CDR3: CASSYSQGIPTYEQYF
size: .; V: TRBV19; D: .; J: TRBJ2-5; DNA: TGTGCCAGTAGGAAGACACCGGCACAAGAGACCCAGTACTTC; CDR3: CASRKTPAQETQYF
size: .; V: TRBV15; D: .; J: TRBJ1-2; DNA: TGTGCCACCAGCAGGCAGGGATATGGCTACACCTTC; CDR3: CATSRQGYGYTF
size: once; V: TRBV15; D: .; J: TRBJ2-7; DNA: TGTGCCACCAGCAGAGATCCCCGATACGAGCAGTACTTC; CDR3: CATSRDPRYEQYF
size: .; V: TRBV27; D: .; J: TRBJ2-2; DNA: TGTGCCAGCAGTTTGGCCGGGGGGCTCACCGGGGAGCTGTTTTTT; CDR3: CASSLAGGLTGELFF
size: few; V: TRBV29-1; D: .; J: TRBJ2-6; DNA: TGCAGCGCGGTAGGAGGCTCTGGGGCCAACGTCCTGACTTTC; CDR3: CSAVGGSGANVLTF
size: .; V: TRBV9; D: TRBD2; J: TRBJ2-1; DNA: TGTGCCAGCAGCGTCTTAGCGGGAGGGTCCTACAATGAGCAGTTCTTC; CDR3: CASSVLAGGSYNEQFF
size: .; V: TRBV5-1; D: TRBD1; J: TRBJ2-7; DNA: TGCGCCAGCAGCCCCGACAGGGTCTACGAGCAGTACTTC; CDR3: CASSPDRVYEQYF
size: few; V: TRBV9; D: TRBD1; J: TRBJ1-4; DNA: TGTGCCAGCAGCTACGGGACAGTTAATGAAAAACTGTTTTTT; CDR3: CASSYGTVNEKLFF
size: .; V: TRBV29-1; D: TRBD1; J: TRBJ1-2; DNA: TGCAGCGCGGACAGGGGGCATGGCTACACCTTC; CDR3: CSADRGHGYTF
size: .; V: TRBV29-1; D: .; J: TRBJ2-5; DNA: TGCAGCGTGTCGCTACAGCAGCAAGAGACCCAGTACTTC; CDR3: CSVSLQQQETQYF
size: few; V: TRBV27; D: TRBD1; J: TRBJ1-5; DNA: TGTGCCAGCAGTCCGTCGACAGGGGAGAGCAATCAGCCCCAGCATTTT; CDR3: CASSPSTGESNQPQHF
size: .; V: TRBV18; D: .; J: TRBJ1-1; DNA: TGTGCCAGCTCACCATTACAGGGGAACACTGAAGCTTTCTTT; CDR3: CASSPLQGNTEAFF
size: .; V: TRBV7-8; D: .; J: TRBJ2-2; DNA: TGTGCCAGCAGCTTGAGTGGCCGCACAGGCACCGGGGAGCTGTTTTTT; CDR3: CASSLSGRTGTGELFF
size: .; V: TRBV30; D: TRBD1; J: TRBJ1-4; DNA: TGTGCCTGGAGTGTCAGGGGACAGGGTAGAAGGGCGAATGAAAAACTGTTTTTT; CDR3: CAWSVRGQGRRANEKLFF
size: .; V: TRBV4-2; D: .; J: TRBJ1-1; DNA: TGTGCCAGCAGCCAAGCAGGGCGATCGAACACTGAAGCTTTCTTT; CDR3: CASSQAGRSNTEAFF
size: few; V: TRBV28; D: TRBD1; J: TRBJ1-2; DNA: TGTGCCAGCAGTTTACGCGCCGGGCGACAGGGGATGCACTATGGCTACACCTTC; CDR3: CASSLRAGRQGMHYGYTF
size: .; V: TRBV30; D: TRBD2; J: TRBJ2-2; DNA: TGTGCCTGGAGTGTCCGCCCCTCATTTTCCAAAGGGCTAGCGGGGGACCTTAACACCGGGGAGCTGTTTTTT; CDR3: CAWSVRPSFSKGLAGDLNTGELFF
size: .; V: TRBV29-1; D: .; J: TRBJ2-7; DNA: TGCAGCGTTGTCAGGATTCCCTCCTACGAGCAGTACTTC; CDR3: CSVVRIPSYEQYF
size: .; V: TRBV5-6; D: .; J: TRBJ2-7; DNA: TGTGCCAGCAGCTTGCGACAGAATTCCTACGAGCAGTACTTC; CDR3: CASSLRQNSYEQYF
size: few; V: TRBV6-6; D: TRBD2; J: TRBJ2-3; DNA: TGTGCCAGCAGTGAGGGACTAGGGGAAGATACGCAGTATTTT; CDR3: CASSEGLGEDTQYF
size: .; V: TRBV6-5; D: TRBD2; J: TRBJ2-5; DNA: TGTGCCAGCAGTTACTCATGGACTAGCCGGGAGACCCAGTACTTC; CDR3: CASSYSWTSRETQYF
size: .; V: TRBV2; D: .; J: TRBJ2-7; DNA: TGTGCCAGCAAGGGGGACCCCCCCTACGAGCAGTACTTC; CDR3: CASKGDPPYEQYF
size: once; V: TRBV5-6; D: .; J: TRBJ1-6; DNA: TGCGCCAGCAGCTCTATGACAGGATATAATTCACCCCTCCACTTT; CDR3: CASSSMTGYNSPLHF
size: few; V: TRBV15; D: .; J: TRBJ2-5; DNA: TGTGCCACCAGCAGAGATCAAGCGGAGACCCAGTACTTC; CDR3: CATSRDQAETQYF
size: .; V: TRBV27; D: .; J: TRBJ1-1; DNA: TGTGCCAGCAGTTATTTTTTCGGGGGGGGGACTGAAGCTTTCTTT; CDR3: CASSYFFGGGTEAFF
size: few; V: TRBV11-2; D: .; J: TRBJ2-2; DNA: TGTGCCAGCAGACTACTCACCGGGGAGCTGTTTTTT; CDR3: CASRLLTGELFF
size: few; V: TRBV6-5; D: .; J: TRBJ2-2; DNA: TGTGCCAGCAGTCCGGGACATCTACCTACCGGGGAGCTGTTTTTT; CDR3: CASSPGHLPTGELFF
size: few; V: TRBV28; D: .; J: TRBJ1-1; DNA: TGTGCCAGCAGCTCTCCAGGGTCCACTGAAGCTTTCTTT; CDR3: CASSSPGSTEAFF
size: .; V: TRBV5-8; D: TRBD1; J: TRBJ1-2; DNA: TGTGCCAGCAGCTTGATAGGGGGCTCCATATTCTATGGCTACACCTTC; CDR3: CASSLIGGSIFYGYTF
size: .; V: TRBV6-5; D: .; J: TRBJ2-7; DNA: TGTGCCAGCAGTAAACAGGGTTACGAGCAGTACTTC; CDR3: CASSKQGYEQYF
size: .; V: TRBV28; D: .; J: TRBJ1-4; DNA: TGTGCCAGCAGTTCCAGGGAGGTAGGAAAACTGTTTTTT; CDR3: CASSSREVGKLFF
size: .; V: TRBV6-1; D: .; J: TRBJ1-5; DNA: TGTGCCAGCAGTGATAATTTGTCCGGGAGCAATCAGCCCCAGCATTTT; CDR3: CASSDNLSGSNQPQHF
size: .; V: TRBV6-1; D: TRBD1; J: TRBJ2-1; DNA: TGTGCCAGCAGTGAAGCCGGGACAGGAAACAATGAGCAGTTCTTC; CDR3: CASSEAGTGNNEQFF
size: few; V: TRBV13; D: TRBD2; J: TRBJ2-7; DNA: TGTGCCAGCAGCTCAACGGGACTAGCGGGAGTTCTCCGAACCTACGAGCAGTACTTC; CDR3: CASSSTGLAGVLRTYEQYF
size: .; V: TRBV4-1; D: TRBD1; J: TRBJ1-4; DNA: TGCGCCAGCAGCCAAGTTAGGACAGGGACAGGGGGGGATGCAACTAATGAAAAACTGTTTTTT; CDR3: CASSQVRTGTGGDATNEKLFF
size: few; V: TRBV9; D: .; J: TRBJ2-7; DNA: TGTGCCAGCAGCGTAGGCCCCAGCGGCTCCTACGAGCAGTACTTC; CDR3: CASSVGPSGSYEQYF
size: .; V: TRBV27; D: TRBD2; J: TRBJ2-5; DNA: TGTGCCACCGCGTTAGCGGGGTGGGAGACCCAGTACTTC; CDR3: CATALAGWETQYF
size: few; V: TRBV5-6; D: .; J: TRBJ2-4; DNA: TGTGCCAGCAGCTTGGTAAGGGGGAAATCCAAAAACATTCAGTACTTC; CDR3: CASSLVRGKSKNIQYF
size: few; V: TRBV6-5; D: TRBD1; J: TRBJ2-7; DNA: TGTGCCAGCAGCCTACAGGGGGCTTCTTACGAGCAGTACTTC; CDR3: CASSLQGASYEQYF
size: few; V: TRBV9; D: .; J: TRBJ2-3; DNA: TGTGCCAGCAGCGTCGGAGTAAGTGCAGATACGCAGTATTTT; CDR3: CASSVGVSADTQYF
size: .; V: TRBV15; D: .; J: TRBJ2-1; DNA: TGTGCCACCAGCAGAGATCCTGGCAAGCAGTTCTTC; CDR3: CATSRDPGKQFF
size: .; V: TRBV7-2; D: .; J: TRBJ2-1; DNA: TGTGCCAATTCCGAGGGGGGGCCTCAGCAGTTCTTC; CDR3: CANSEGGPQQFF
size: .; V: TRBV7-2; D: TRBD2; J: TRBJ2-7; DNA: TGTGCCAGCAGCGGATCCGGGGGGGAGCGGGAGGGCCGTGGCGAGCAGTACTTC; CDR3: CASSGSGGEREGRGEQYF
size: .; V: TRBV10-3; D: TRBD2; J: TRBJ2-3; DNA: TGTGCCATCGGAACGGGGGGGCCCGCGCAGTATTTT; CDR3: CAIGTGGPAQYF
size: .; V: TRBV6-5; D: TRBD2; J: TRBJ2-3; DNA: TGTGCCAGCTCCGCTTCAGCGGGGCTCGTCCATACGCAGTATTTT; CDR3: CASSASAGLVHTQYF
size: .; V: TRBV19; D: TRBD1; J: TRBJ1-1; DNA: TGTGCCAGTTTGACAGGGGGGTTGGACACTGAAGCTTTCTTT; CDR3: CASLTGGLDTEAFF
size: .; V: TRBV6-5; D: TRBD2; J: TRBJ2-7; DNA: TGTGCCAGCAGTTACTCGGGGAGGGCCTCCTACGAGCAGTACTTC; CDR3: CASSYSGRASYEQYF
size: few; V: TRBV2; D: .; J: TRBJ1-4; DNA: TGTGCCAGCAGTGCAGACAGAGCAACTAATGAAAAACTGTTTTTT; CDR3: CASSADRATNEKLFF
size: .; V: TRBV7-2; D: TRBD1; J: TRBJ1-2; DNA: TGTGCCAGCAGCTTAGGTATAGGGGGCGGCTACACCTTC; CDR3: CASSLGIGGGYTF